This TCR beta chain was sequenced for a study of blood T cell repertoires in COVID-19. Overall study context: Collection of acute and convalescent COVID-19 samples took place in the United States, Italy and Spain. In each case, the material was cDNA or gDNA derived from T cells, B-cell-depleted T cells, or PBMCs.

Participants were aged 18 to 89 years from approximately 24 US areas. This CDR3 is 13 amino acids long. Germline CDR1 reads SGHTA; CDR2 reads FQGTGA. V dropped 4 bases and J dropped 2 bases, with 8 bases sitting between them. In the original analysis: By means of reference gene primer amplification, nucleated cell counts were estimated. Profiled with immunoSEQ multiplex PCR; TCRdb holds only in-frame clones, not every one. For V, J and clone size, that table is used; D and trimming come from the DNA. The sample shows under 65,000 clones, about 72% of them seen only once. V gene TRBV7-3 combines with J gene TRBJ1-1; D is undetermined. The sequenced sample consisted of PBMCs or T cells enriched from blood (not recorded which). The sequence came from a woman aged 50 to 60 with acute COVID-19. The DNA of the CDR3 is TGTGCCAGCAGCTCGTCAGGAAACACTGAAGCTTTCTTT. Translation: CASSSSGNTEAFF.